These T cell receptor beta chains were read from a single sample in a study of identical twins. TCRdb ran MiXCR on the 5' RACE reads and lists one entry per CDR3 protein. The sample lists a few hundred thousand distinct CDR3 sequences; about 9% were seen once. The sequenced sample consisted of naive T cells sorted from blood. All receptors come from a woman between 50 and 59 years old in good health. CDR3s include the opening cysteine and the closing phenylalanine or tryptophan. Each record gives: D gene, J gene, V gene, clone size, CDR3 DNA, CDR3 protein. A D gene is named only where the DNA matches it firmly. Only some rows state a clone size, as once, few, many or a class for expanded clones.

TRBD2 TRBJ2-2 TRBV11-3 - TGTGCCAGCAGCCCCCGTGGTAGCGGGAGTCCCGGGGAGCTGTTTTTT CASSPRGSGSPGELFF
TRBD2 TRBJ2-7 TRBV5-1 - TGCGCCAGCAGCAAGGGACTAGCGGGAGGCATCTCCTACGAGCAGTACTTC CASSKGLAGGISYEQYF
- TRBJ2-1 TRBV6-5 many TGTGCCAGCAGCCCAGGGGGGAGGCGAAGAAATGAGCAGTTCTTC CASSPGGRRRNEQFF
- TRBJ1-5 TRBV19 - TGTGCCAGTGGGTTCAGGGCCGATCAGCCCCAGCATTTT CASGFRADQPQHF
TRBD2 TRBJ2-7 TRBV27 few TGTGCCAGCAAGCCTAGCGGGACATCCTACGAGCAGTACTTC CASKPSGTSYEQYF
- TRBJ2-4 TRBV20-1 - TGCAGTGCTAGAGTTGGGGGAGCCATTCAGTACTTC CSARVGGAIQYF
TRBD1 TRBJ1-5 TRBV2 few TGTGCCAGCAGCGCACAGGGGTCGGTTAGCAATCAGCCCCAGCATTTT CASSAQGSVSNQPQHF
- TRBJ2-3 TRBV12-3/TRBV12-4 many TGTGCCAGCAGTTTAGTCTGGCGGGACAGAAGCACAGATACGCAGTATTTT CASSLVWRDRSTDTQYF
- TRBJ2-3 TRBV18 few TGTGCCAGCTCACGTAGCGGAATCACAGATACGCAGTATTTT CASSRSGITDTQYF
TRBD2 TRBJ2-1 TRBV20-1 - TGCAGTGCTAGAGATTGGGCTAGCGGGAGCCCTATCGGAGCCTACAATGAGCAGTTCTTC CSARDWASGSPIGAYNEQFF
- TRBJ1-1 TRBV20-1 many TGCAGCCCCTCGGGGGGGGGAGGAGTTACTGAAGCTTTCTTT CSPSGGGGVTEAFF
- TRBJ2-7 TRBV14 few TGTGCCAGCAGCCAAGATTTGGAGTGGCCCTACGAGCAGTACTTC CASSQDLEWPYEQYF
TRBD2 TRBJ2-1 TRBV6-5 - TGTGCCAGCAGTCACGGGGCGGGAGTACACAATGAGCAGTTCTTC CASSHGAGVHNEQFF
TRBD2 TRBJ2-5 TRBV5-1 - TGCGCCAGCAGCTCGGGACTAGCGGGAGGGCCGGAGGTGGAGACCCAGTACTTC CASSSGLAGGPEVETQYF
- TRBJ2-2 TRBV6-6 - TGTGCCAGCAGTTACCGCCGGGACTTTGCCGGGGAGCTGTTTTTT CASSYRRDFAGELFF